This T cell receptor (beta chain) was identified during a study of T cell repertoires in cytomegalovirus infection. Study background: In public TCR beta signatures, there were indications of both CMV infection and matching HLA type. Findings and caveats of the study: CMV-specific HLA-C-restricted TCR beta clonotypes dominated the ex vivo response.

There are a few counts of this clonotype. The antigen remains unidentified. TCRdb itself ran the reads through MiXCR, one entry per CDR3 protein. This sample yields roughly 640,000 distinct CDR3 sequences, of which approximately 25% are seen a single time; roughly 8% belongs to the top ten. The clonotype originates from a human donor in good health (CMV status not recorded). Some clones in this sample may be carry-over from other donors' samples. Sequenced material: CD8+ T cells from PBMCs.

CDR3 region: CASSLWDRGTEAFF. CDR3 in DNA: TGTGCCAGCAGCTTATGGGACAGGGGCACTGAAGCTTTCTTT. This chain joins TRBV7-9 and TRBJ1-1, with 10 bases fitting TRBD1. V shed 2 bases, J shed 4 bases, and the junction held 1 base outside the gene matches. Germline V gene data show CDR1 as SEHNR and CDR2 as FQNEAQ (reference sequence). The CDR3 loop spans 14 amino acids. The full variable domain, in which reference TRBV7-9 and TRBJ1-1 provide the parts outside the CDR3, is DTGVSQNPRHKITKRGQNVTFRCDPISEHNRLYWYRQTLGQGPEFLTYFQNEAQLEKSRLLSDRFSAERPKGSFSTLEIQRTEQGDSAMYLCASSLWDRGTEAFFGQGTRLTVV.